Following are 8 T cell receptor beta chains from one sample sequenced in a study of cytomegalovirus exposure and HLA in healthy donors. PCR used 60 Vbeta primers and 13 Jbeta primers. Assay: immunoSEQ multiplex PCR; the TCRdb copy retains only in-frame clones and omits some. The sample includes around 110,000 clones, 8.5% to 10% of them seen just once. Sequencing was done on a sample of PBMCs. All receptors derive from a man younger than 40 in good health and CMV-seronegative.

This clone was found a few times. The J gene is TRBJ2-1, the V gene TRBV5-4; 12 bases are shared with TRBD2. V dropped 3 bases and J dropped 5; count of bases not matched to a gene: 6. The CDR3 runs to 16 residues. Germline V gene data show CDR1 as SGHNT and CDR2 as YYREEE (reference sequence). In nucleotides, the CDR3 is TGTGCCAGCAGCTCGTTACTAGCGGGGGGAAACAATGAGCAGTTCTTC. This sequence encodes CASSSLLAGGNNEQFF.

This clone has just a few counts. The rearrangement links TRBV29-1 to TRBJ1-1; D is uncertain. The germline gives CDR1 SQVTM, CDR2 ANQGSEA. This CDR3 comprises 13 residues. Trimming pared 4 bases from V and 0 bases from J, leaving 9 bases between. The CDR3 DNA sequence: TGCAGCGTTGTTCGGGTCATGAACACTGAAGCTTTCTTT. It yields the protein CSVVRVMNTEAFF. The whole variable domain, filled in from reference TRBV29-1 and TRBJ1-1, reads SAVISQKPSRDICQRGTSLTIQCQVDSQVTMMFWYRQQPGQSLTLIATANQGSEATYESGFVIDKFPISRPNLTFSTLTVSNMSPEDSSIYLCSVVRVMNTEAFFGQGTRLTVV.

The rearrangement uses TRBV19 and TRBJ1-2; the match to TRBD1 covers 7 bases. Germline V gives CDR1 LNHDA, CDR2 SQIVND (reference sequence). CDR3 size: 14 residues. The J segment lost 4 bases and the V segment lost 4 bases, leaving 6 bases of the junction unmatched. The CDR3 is CASSTPGQSYGYTF. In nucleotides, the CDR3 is TGTGCCAGTAGTACGCCGGGACAGTCCTATGGCTACACCTTC.

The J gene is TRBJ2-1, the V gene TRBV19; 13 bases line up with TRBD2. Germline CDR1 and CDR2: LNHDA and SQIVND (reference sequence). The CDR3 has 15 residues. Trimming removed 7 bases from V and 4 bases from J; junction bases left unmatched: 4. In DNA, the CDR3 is TGTGCCAGTAACGTGGGACTAGCGGGATACAATGAGCAGTTCTTC. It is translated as CASNVGLAGYNEQFF.

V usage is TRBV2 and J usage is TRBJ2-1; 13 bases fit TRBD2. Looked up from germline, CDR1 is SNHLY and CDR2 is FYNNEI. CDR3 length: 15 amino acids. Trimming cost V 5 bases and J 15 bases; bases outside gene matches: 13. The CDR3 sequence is CASSPRLAGGVYLFF. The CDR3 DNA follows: TGTGCCAGCAGTCCCAGACTAGCGGGAGGAGTTTATTTGTTCTTC.

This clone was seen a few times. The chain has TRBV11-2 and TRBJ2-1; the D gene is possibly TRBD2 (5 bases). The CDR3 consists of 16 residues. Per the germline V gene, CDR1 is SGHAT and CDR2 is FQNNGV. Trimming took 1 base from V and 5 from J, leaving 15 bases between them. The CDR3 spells CASSLVRLLVDNEQFF. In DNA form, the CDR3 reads TGTGCCAGCAGCTTAGTCAGACTACTAGTAGACAATGAGCAGTTCTTC. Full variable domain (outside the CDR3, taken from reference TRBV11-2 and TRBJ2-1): EAGVAQSPRYKIIEKRQSVAFWCNPISGHATLYWYQQILGQGPKLLIQFQNNGVVDDSQLPKDRFSAERLKGVDSTLKIQPAKLEDSAVYLCASSLVRLLVDNEQFFGPGTRLTVL.

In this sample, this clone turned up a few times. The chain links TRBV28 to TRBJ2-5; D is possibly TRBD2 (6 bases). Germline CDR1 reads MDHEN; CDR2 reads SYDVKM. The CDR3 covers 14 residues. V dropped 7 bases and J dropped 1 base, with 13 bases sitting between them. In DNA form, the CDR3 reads TGTGCCAGCACCCCCCGCGGGACCCAAGAGACCCAGTACTTC. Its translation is CASTPRGTQETQYF.

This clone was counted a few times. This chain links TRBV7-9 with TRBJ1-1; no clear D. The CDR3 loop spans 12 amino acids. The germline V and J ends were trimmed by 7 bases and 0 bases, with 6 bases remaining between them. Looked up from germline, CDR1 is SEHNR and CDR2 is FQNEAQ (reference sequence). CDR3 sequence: CASTLMNTEAFF. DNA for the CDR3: TGTGCCAGCACCCTAATGAACACTGAAGCTTTCTTT.